This T cell receptor (beta chain) was documented in a study of cytomegalovirus exposure and HLA in healthy donors. The CDR3 loop spans 14 amino acids. Trimming shortened V by 1 base and J by 4 bases, and 11 bases separated the two germline ends. Per germline, CDR1 SGHDN and CDR2 FVKESK. 60 Vbeta and 13 Jbeta primers were used in PCR. TCRdb's table, derived via immunoSEQ multiplex PCR, lists solely in-frame clones and lacks some. The sample holds about 89,000 clones; approximately 79% are singletons and the top ten take about 1.8%. The chain combines TRBV14 with TRBJ2-7, with D possibly being TRBD1 (6 bases). This receptor was identified in a male donor in good health and CMV-seronegative. Sequencing was performed on PBMCs. DNA for the CDR3: TGTGCCAGCAGCCAAGCAGGGGCTAGATACGAGCAGTACTTC. It specifies CASSQAGARYEQYF.